This record concerns one T cell receptor (beta chain) sequence. Its antigen is unknown. The record has no base qualities; no much larger clone is one base away. The TCR beta CDR3 regions were amplified from the RNA transcripts. The first round of RT-PCR for the TCR CDR3 was performed with the HTBI primer set and the Qiagen OneStep RT-PCR kit. The libraries were constructed in a second round of multiplex PCR and then size-selected and purified. Paired-end sequencing of the libraries was performed with 100 bp reads on an Illumina HiSeq2000. As for the authors' bioinformatics: Raw data were processed with SOAPnuke, discarding reads with adapters, uncalled bases, mean Phred below 15, or no exact constant-primer or identifier match. COPE v1.2.5 was used to merge high-quality paired reads, and clonotypes were defined as unique nucleotide sequences. MiTCR v1.1 was used to align clonotypes to the IMGT TRBV, TRBD and TRBJ reference segments. The analysis was restricted to V-J combinations with a frequency above 0.0001, which together covered 99% to 99.2% of the repertoires. A TCS score was defined as the ratio of F50 (clonal expansion) to E x V (chaos), with BLOSUM62-based TCRdist applied between CDR3 peptides within each V-J. Welch's t-statistics and random forest reduced around 520 V-J features to 10 to 15, which were used in a naive Bayes classifier (R e1071). TCRdb cleaned the public reads at Q25 with fastp, built clones with MiXCR and kept in-frame beta chains. Every distinct CDR3 protein forms one entry, paired with its most common genes and DNA. The V and J calls were not made by the authors but by TCRdb's processing. Recorded for this sample are about 290,000 distinct CDR3 sequences; approximately 15% of them occurred a single time. The ten biggest clones cover 7.9% of the sample.

The CDR3 goes from the cysteine to the phenylalanine over 15 residues. Only the CDR3 DNA stays, 45 bases, in frame from base 1. V is pared back by 3 bases and J by 1 base, with 9 bases lying between the germline termini. The germline V gene supplies CDR1 MDHEN and CDR2 SYDVKM. A patient counted as having stable Graves' hyperthyroidism if no progression to ophthalmopathy occurred over 18 months of follow-up. Hyperthyroidism patients were aged 18 to 65 years and newly diagnosed, with disease duration of less than 2 months. Any patient with an uncontrolled infection, another autoimmune disease, pregnancy or lactation was excluded. Diagnoses relied on clinical symptoms, serum thyroxine and TRAb, thyroid ultrasound and orbital computed tomography. PBMCs were separated from roughly 10 ml of fresh peripheral blood using Ficoll-Paque density gradient centrifugation. Trizol reagent was used to extract total RNA, and RNA quality was then checked on an Agilent 2100 Bioanalyzer.

The data are from a study of T cells in Graves' hyperthyroidism and ophthalmopathy (dated by TCRdb to about 2019). With regard to the full study: Peripheral blood samples were taken at initial diagnosis, before any treatment was given. The study also compared thyroid tissue and blood T-cell repertoires from 5 to 7 Graves' hyperthyroidism patients. The 75 to 100 discovery patients were divided at random into training and test sets in a 7:3 ratio. Whether ophthalmopathy could be predicted prospectively was tested in an independent validation cohort made up of about 18 hyperthyroidism patients plus 17 patients who later progressed to ophthalmopathy. Once sampling was done, hyperthyroidism patients were given methimazole at a starting dose of 30 mg daily, whereas ophthalmopathy patients were given high-dose intravenous methylprednisolone. The paper describes TCR Vbeta CDR3 sequencing of around 140 peripheral blood samples, made up of roughly 45 ophthalmopathy patients, roughly 75 hyperthyroidism patients and around 17 progressor patients. To identify distinguishing TCR V-J signatures, a discovery cohort of about 100 patients was used, comprising some 45 with Graves' ophthalmopathy and about 59 with stable Graves' hyperthyroidism. Paper-wide results and their limitations: A model built on a 13 V-J signature distinguished ophthalmopathy from stable hyperthyroidism, reaching approximately 89% sensitivity and approximately 81% specificity in cross-validation and 80%/75% in testing. Sample size was not statistically predetermined, and blinding of investigators to group allocation was not performed. In validation, the model predicted progression to ophthalmopathy with approximately 70% sensitivity and roughly 72% specificity, a median of around six months before onset. Most expanded thyroid clonotypes (frequency above 0.001) were also detected in blood, a finding suggesting that blood repertoires may reflect thyroid immune responses.

Recombination connected TRBV28 to TRBJ2-2; no D gene is confidently identified. The TCR was taken from a woman in her thirties or forties with Graves' hyperthyroidism. What was sequenced was blood. The DNA sequence reads TGTGCCAGCAGTTTTAGGGTGTTGAACACCGGGGAGCTGTTTTTT. This is translated as CASSFRVLNTGELFF.